A single sample is the source of the 17 T cell receptor beta chains below, sequenced in a study of naive and memory T cell subsets. Study results and caveats: A few larger clonotypes appeared in naive repertoires, especially CD8, possibly memory cells re-expressing CD45RA.

These receptors lack a known antigen. Two oligonucleotides, mixed equimolar, formed the beta constant-region primer covering TRBC1 and TRBC2. Four rounds of PCR amplified the ligated cDNA using nested alpha and beta constant-region primers plus SP2. TCRdb reanalysed the UMI-ligation and nested PCR reads using MiXCR and keeps one entry per CDR3 protein. The data contain 98,000 or so distinct CDR3 sequences, more than 14% of them singletons. The sample was naive CD8+ T cells from blood. The receptor set was obtained from a human donor in good health.

This clonotype was observed at least ten times. The junction departs from the called germline gene at one end, perhaps through a read error. The chain has TRBV4-3 and TRBJ2-7, with 10 positions matching TRBD1. The CDR3 totals 14 residues. CDR1 is LGHNA and CDR2 is YSLEER in the germline V gene. Here the CDR3 DNA reads TGTGCCAGCAGCCCCGGACAGGGGGCCTACGAGCAGTACTTC. Residues: CASSPGQGAYEQYF.

V and J are TRBV28 and TRBJ2-1; 7 bases align to TRBD1. CDR1 MDHEN and CDR2 SYDVKM come from the germline V gene. The length of the CDR3 is 13 residues. Trimming took 4 bases from V and 6 from J; bases not matched to a gene: 3. The CDR3 protein is CASSSNRGNEQFF. CDR3 in DNA: TGTGCCAGCAGTTCAAACAGGGGCAATGAGCAGTTCTTC.

This clonotype was counted between two and nine times. The chain recombines TRBV3-1 with TRBJ1-2, with TRBD1 matching 9 bases. V lost 4 bases, J lost 7 bases, and 10 bases stayed unmatched. There are 15 residues in the CDR3. The germline CDR1 and CDR2 sequences are LGHDT and YNNKEL (reference sequence). DNA of the CDR3: TGTGCCAGCAGCCGACAGGGGGGAGGAATATTTGGCTACACCTTC. It yields the protein CASSRQGGGIFGYTF. Complete variable domain (other parts from reference TRBV3-1 and TRBJ1-2): DTAVSQTPKYLVTQMGNDKSIKCEQNLGHDTMYWYKQDSKKFLKIMFSYNNKELIINETVPNRFSPKSPDKAHLNLHINSLELGDSAVYFCASSRQGGGIFGYTFGSGTRLTVV.

This clonotype has only a few counts. The chain couples TRBV14 to TRBJ2-1, with D possibly matching TRBD1 (6 bases). CDR1 and CDR2 (germline): SGHDN, FVKESK. This CDR3 spans 18 amino acids. Between the trimmed V and J ends, which lost 1 base and 0 bases, there was a span of 16 bases. CDR3 DNA: TGTGCCAGCAGCCAAGTCTTCGGACAGTCAATCTCCTACAATGAGCAGTTCTTC. Its translation is CASSQVFGQSISYNEQFF. Together with reference TRBV14 and TRBJ2-1, the CDR3 gives the full variable domain: EAGVTQFPSHSVIEKGQTVTLRCDPISGHDNLYWYRRVMGKEIKFLLHFVKESKQDESGMPNNRFLAERTGGTYSTLKVQPAELEDSGVYFCASSQVFGQSISYNEQFFGPGTRLTVL.

This clonotype was detected ten times or more. V gene TRBV25-1 combines with J gene TRBJ1-2; 8 bases map to TRBD1. V dropped 7 bases and J dropped 4; count of bases not matched to a gene: 5. Germline CDR1 MGHDK, CDR2 SYGVNS. The CDR3 has 13 amino acids. CDR3 sequence reads: CASTLTGGYGYTF. CDR3 DNA: TGTGCCAGCACCCTAACAGGGGGCTATGGCTACACCTTC.

The V call is TRBV13, the J call TRBJ1-1, with D hard to call. Germline CDR1 and CDR2: PRHDT and FYEKMQ (reference sequence). The CDR3 totals 13 residues. V shed 3 bases and J shed 1 base, with 6 bases lying between them. The CDR3 loop is CASSFEANTEAFF. The DNA of the CDR3 is TGTGCCAGCAGCTTTGAGGCGAACACTGAAGCTTTCTTT.

This clonotype has ten or more counts. The rearrangement joins TRBV12-3 or TRBV12-4 to TRBJ1-1, with 7 bases fitting TRBD1. The CDR3 extends over 14 amino acids. V lost 6 bases to trimming and J lost 4 bases; unmatched junction nucleotides: 8. CDR3 residues: CASSLAGGGTEAFF. The CDR3 DNA reads as TGTGCCAGCAGCCTAGCAGGGGGAGGCACTGAAGCTTTCTTT.

This clonotype showed up just once. V and J are TRBV5-8 and TRBJ1-1; D not certain. Trimming left V 1 base short and J 4 bases short, with 8 bases between. The CDR3 has 13 residues. The V gene's germline CDR1 is SGHTS and CDR2 YDEGEE. CDR3 sequence reads: CASSLSRFTEAFF. The CDR3 coding sequence is TGTGCCAGCAGCTTGAGTAGATTCACTGAAGCTTTCTTT.

V and J are TRBV11-3 and TRBJ2-4; 8 bases align to TRBD2. The CDR3 totals 16 residues. Unmatched junction bases numbered 5, after V lost 3 bases and J lost 1 base. The V gene's germline CDR1 is SGHNT and CDR2 YENEEA. The CDR3 DNA reads as TGTGCCAGCAGCTTCCGGACTAGCTCGGCCAAAAACATTCAGTACTTC. It translates to CASSFRTSSAKNIQYF.

The rearrangement joins TRBV19 to TRBJ2-7; 7 nucleotides agree with TRBD1. Looked up from germline, CDR1 is LNHDA and CDR2 is SQIVND (reference sequence). With V trimmed by 7 bases and J by 2 bases, 8 bases remained unmatched. The CDR3 covers 14 residues. The CDR3 DNA follows: TGTGCCAGTACCCAATCGGACAGGCCCTACGAGCAGTACTTC. This codes for CASTQSDRPYEQYF.

The rearrangement joins TRBV29-1 to TRBJ1-2, with D tentatively TRBD1 (6 bases). The germline gives CDR1 SQVTM, CDR2 ANQGSEA. The CDR3 length is 12 residues. Trimming stripped 3 bases from V and 2 bases from J, with 7 bases between. The chain's CDR3 is CSVDQGNYGYTF. Here the CDR3 DNA reads TGCAGCGTTGACCAGGGGAACTATGGCTACACCTTC. Full variable domain (outside the CDR3, taken from reference TRBV29-1 and TRBJ1-2): SAVISQKPSRDICQRGTSLTIQCQVDSQVTMMFWYRQQPGQSLTLIATANQGSEATYESGFVIDKFPISRPNLTFSTLTVSNMSPEDSSIYLCSVDQGNYGYTFGSGTRLTVV.

This clonotype was counted at least ten times. Here the CDR3 reads CASSLSASGMSYNEQFF. Written as DNA, the CDR3 is TGTGCCAGCAGCTTATCGGCTAGCGGGATGTCCTACAATGAGCAGTTCTTC. The chain recombines TRBV7-3 with TRBJ2-1; 9 bases are shared with TRBD2. The CDR3 consists of 17 residues. V lost 2 bases to trimming and J lost 1 base; unmatched junction nucleotides: 6. Germline V lookup: CDR1 SGHTA, CDR2 FQGTGA. The full variable domain, in which reference TRBV7-3 and TRBJ2-1 provide the parts outside the CDR3, is GAGVSQTPSNKVTEKGKYVELRCDPISGHTALYWYRQSLGQGPEFLIYFQGTGAADDSGLPNDRFFAVRPEGSVSTLKIQRTERGDSAVYLCASSLSASGMSYNEQFFGPGTRLTVL.

The sample holds a few counts of this clonotype. This rearrangement joins TRBV27 to TRBJ2-5, with 7 bases fitting TRBD1. The germline gives CDR1 MNHEY, CDR2 SMNVEV (reference sequence). Germline trimming cut 4 bases from V and 4 bases from J; bases unmatched to any gene: 6. This CDR3 contains 14 residues. DNA for the CDR3: TGTGCCAGCAGTTCCAGAGGACAGGCAGAGACCCAGTACTTC. It yields the protein CASSSRGQAETQYF.

The chain has TRBV7-2 and TRBJ2-1; 7 bases align to TRBD1. CDR1 and CDR2 from the germline V gene are SGHTA and FQGNSA. The V segment lost 5 bases and the J segment 1 base; nucleotides outside the gene matches: 5. The CDR3 covers 15 residues. Here the CDR3 DNA reads TGTGCCAGCAGCAAGGGACAGATTTCCTACAATGAGCAGTTCTTC. It translates to CASSKGQISYNEQFF.

The chain joins TRBV27 to TRBJ2-1; 12 bases match TRBD2. Germline V gives CDR1 MNHEY, CDR2 SMNVEV (reference sequence). J lost 5 bases, V lost 0 bases, and 5 bases had no gene match. This CDR3 has 17 amino acids. CDR3 DNA: TGTGCCAGCAGTTTATCGGCCACTAGCGGGAGGAACAATGAGCAGTTCTTC. Translated: CASSLSATSGRNNEQFF.

In this sample, this clonotype turned up many times. The chain recombines TRBV30 with TRBJ1-2; no clear D. With 2 bases removed from V and 9 bases from J, the gap between germline ends came to 13 bases. This CDR3 has 12 residues. CDR1 is GTSNPN, CDR2 SVGIG, per germline (reference sequence). The CDR3 protein is CAWSLIGSSYTF. Written as DNA, the CDR3 is TGTGCCTGGAGTCTCATTGGCTCGAGCTACACCTTC.

V is TRBV5-4 and J is TRBJ2-7, with TRBD1 identical over 9 bases. Germline CDR1 and CDR2: SGHNT and YYREEE (reference sequence). Unmatched junction bases numbered 9, after V lost 3 bases and J lost 2 bases. This CDR3 has 16 residues. The CDR3 region is CASSSGFGTGTYEQYF. CDR3 DNA sequence: TGTGCCAGCAGCTCGGGGTTCGGGACAGGGACCTACGAGCAGTACTTC.